A selection of T cell receptor beta chains follows, all from one sample in a study of cytomegalovirus exposure and HLA in healthy donors. Repertoires were generated with immunoSEQ multiplex PCR, while TCRdb's copy carries only in-frame clones and drops some. The top ten hold 3% to 4% of the sample, which has more than 95,000 clones, approximately 66% seen once. Sequenced material: PBMCs. The receptors originated from a woman in her forties or fifties in good health and CMV-seronegative. Each CDR3 is given with its conserved first and last residue. The D gene is left open where the match is weak. Only part of the rows carry a size: once, few, many, or a class if the clone is expanded.

abundance: .
d_gene: .
v_gene: TRBV30
j_gene: TRBJ1-5
CDR3nt: TGTGCCTGGTCCACAACAGGGTCCCATCAGCCCCAGCATTTT
CDR3aa: CAWSTTGSHQPQHF

abundance: .
d_gene: TRBD1
v_gene: TRBV5-6
j_gene: TRBJ2-5
CDR3nt: TGTGCCAGCAGCTTGGGAGACAGGGGAATTTTAGAGACCCAGTACTTC
CDR3aa: CASSLGDRGILETQYF

abundance: .
d_gene: TRBD1
v_gene: TRBV6-5
j_gene: TRBJ1-5
CDR3nt: TGTGCCAGCAGTGCGACAGGGAGGAATCAGCCCCAGCATTTT
CDR3aa: CASSATGRNQPQHF

abundance: .
d_gene: .
v_gene: TRBV7-7
j_gene: TRBJ2-2
CDR3nt: TGTGCTAGCAGCTTAGGGGAGCGCCGGGAGCTGTTTTTT
CDR3aa: CASSLGERRELFF

abundance: once
d_gene: TRBD1
v_gene: TRBV29-1
j_gene: TRBJ2-7
CDR3nt: TGCAGCGTTGAAGAGGGACAGGGGGTGGACGAGCAGTACTTC
CDR3aa: CSVEEGQGVDEQYF

abundance: .
d_gene: TRBD1
v_gene: TRBV29-1
j_gene: TRBJ2-1
CDR3nt: TGCAGCGTTGGGAGCTCCACAGGGGGTGAGCAGTTCTTC
CDR3aa: CSVGSSTGGEQFF

abundance: few
d_gene: TRBD1
v_gene: TRBV10-1
j_gene: TRBJ2-2
CDR3nt: TGCGCCAGCAACAGGGGGGACACCGGGGAGCTGTTTTTT
CDR3aa: CASNRGDTGELFF

abundance: few
d_gene: TRBD1
v_gene: TRBV19
j_gene: TRBJ2-2
CDR3nt: TGTGCCAGTAGTACGGGACAGGGTTTTGGGGAGCTGTTTTTT
CDR3aa: CASSTGQGFGELFF

abundance: .
d_gene: TRBD2
v_gene: TRBV18
j_gene: TRBJ2-3
CDR3nt: TGTGCCAGCTCACGCGCCGGGACTAGCGGGGGGGAAGGCACAGATACGCAGTATTTT
CDR3aa: CASSRAGTSGGEGTDTQYF

abundance: .
d_gene: .
v_gene: TRBV19
j_gene: TRBJ2-1
CDR3nt: TGTGCCAGTAGTGAGCAGGGGATGGGCGCTAGGAATGAGCAGTTCTTC
CDR3aa: CASSEQGMGARNEQFF

abundance: .
d_gene: .
v_gene: TRBV11-3
j_gene: TRBJ2-5
CDR3nt: TGTGCCAGCAGCTTAGAACTAGCTCGAGAGACCCAGTACTTC
CDR3aa: CASSLELARETQYF

abundance: few
d_gene: .
v_gene: TRBV2
j_gene: TRBJ2-5
CDR3nt: TGTGCCAGCAGTAGGAGGATATTGGAGACCCAGTACTTC
CDR3aa: CASSRRILETQYF

abundance: .
d_gene: TRBD1
v_gene: TRBV10-2
j_gene: TRBJ1-5
CDR3nt: TGCGCCAGCAGCAGTGCATCGGACAGGGTCAATCAGCCCCAGCATTTT
CDR3aa: CASSSASDRVNQPQHF

abundance: .
d_gene: TRBD1
v_gene: TRBV7-9
j_gene: TRBJ1-3
CDR3nt: TGTGCCAGCAGCTTGGGACAGAGATATGGAAACACCATATATTTT
CDR3aa: CASSLGQRYGNTIYF

abundance: few
d_gene: .
v_gene: TRBV6-4
j_gene: TRBJ2-3
CDR3nt: TGTGCCAGCAGTGACCCACCTTTTGCGGGGAGCCCTAGCACAGATACGCAGTATTTT
CDR3aa: CASSDPPFAGSPSTDTQYF

abundance: .
d_gene: TRBD1
v_gene: TRBV15
j_gene: TRBJ2-1
CDR3nt: TGTGCCACCAGGAGACAGGGCCGAAATGAGCAGTTCTTC
CDR3aa: CATRRQGRNEQFF

abundance: .
d_gene: .
v_gene: TRBV5-5
j_gene: TRBJ1-5
CDR3nt: TGTGCCAGACAGGGCGGCAATCAGCCCCAGCATTTT
CDR3aa: CARQGGNQPQHF

abundance: .
d_gene: .
v_gene: TRBV7-9
j_gene: TRBJ2-2
CDR3nt: TGTGCCAGCAGCGAATTTGGGGGGGGCGTTGTTGAGGAGCTGTTTTTT
CDR3aa: CASSEFGGGVVEELFF

abundance: .
d_gene: .
v_gene: TRBV6-1
j_gene: TRBJ1-5
CDR3nt: TGTGCCAGCAGTGAAGTGGTTATAGGGGCTCAGCCCCAGCATTTT
CDR3aa: CASSEVVIGAQPQHF

abundance: .
d_gene: TRBD1
v_gene: TRBV19
j_gene: TRBJ2-7
CDR3nt: TGTGCCAGTAGTAAACGGGACAGGTACGAGCAGTACTTC
CDR3aa: CASSKRDRYEQYF

abundance: .
d_gene: TRBD1
v_gene: TRBV2
j_gene: TRBJ1-2
CDR3nt: TGTGCCAGCCGGGGCGGGACAGTATCTGGGGGCTACACCTTC
CDR3aa: CASRGGTVSGGYTF

abundance: few
d_gene: .
v_gene: TRBV30
j_gene: TRBJ1-5
CDR3nt: TGTGCCTGGAGTGTGGCAGGGAATCAGCCCCAGCATTTT
CDR3aa: CAWSVAGNQPQHF

abundance: .
d_gene: .
v_gene: TRBV18
j_gene: TRBJ2-7
CDR3nt: TGTGCCAGCTCATCCGCTTGGGGGGACGAGCAGTACTTC
CDR3aa: CASSSAWGDEQYF

abundance: .
d_gene: .
v_gene: TRBV10-2
j_gene: TRBJ2-7
CDR3nt: TGCGCCAGCAGAGGCGTGAGCGGCCACTCCTACGAGCAGTACTTC
CDR3aa: CASRGVSGHSYEQYF

abundance: .
d_gene: .
v_gene: TRBV19
j_gene: TRBJ1-2
CDR3nt: TGTGCCAGTAGTATTGAGGGGGTCTACTATGGCTACACCTTC
CDR3aa: CASSIEGVYYGYTF

abundance: .
d_gene: .
v_gene: TRBV11-3
j_gene: TRBJ2-5
CDR3nt: TGTGCCAGCAAACGCCTAGACCAAGAGACCCAGTACTTC
CDR3aa: CASKRLDQETQYF

abundance: few
d_gene: TRBD1
v_gene: TRBV7-2
j_gene: TRBJ1-6
CDR3nt: TGTGCCAGCGGACGACCGGGACAGATTAATTCACCCCTCCACTTT
CDR3aa: CASGRPGQINSPLHF

abundance: .
d_gene: .
v_gene: TRBV6-6
j_gene: TRBJ1-3
CDR3nt: TGTGCCAGCAGCCCCTACCAGGGAAATGGAAACACCATATATTTT
CDR3aa: CASSPYQGNGNTIYF

abundance: .
d_gene: TRBD2
v_gene: TRBV14
j_gene: TRBJ2-1
CDR3nt: TGTGCCAGCAGCCAATGGAGCGGGAGTATCACCTACAATGAGCAGTTCTTC
CDR3aa: CASSQWSGSITYNEQFF

abundance: .
d_gene: .
v_gene: TRBV7-6
j_gene: TRBJ1-4
CDR3nt: TGTGCCAGCAGCTTAGCATTATCTACTAATGAAAAACTGTTTTTT
CDR3aa: CASSLALSTNEKLFF

abundance: .
d_gene: TRBD1
v_gene: TRBV27
j_gene: TRBJ2-5
CDR3nt: TGTGCCAGCAGTCCACGGACAGGGCCGACCCAGTACTTC
CDR3aa: CASSPRTGPTQYF

abundance: .
d_gene: TRBD1
v_gene: TRBV5-1
j_gene: TRBJ1-5
CDR3nt: TGCGCCAGCAGCCCTATACCTACAGGGGGCGCCAATCAGCCCCAGCATTTT
CDR3aa: CASSPIPTGGANQPQHF

abundance: .
d_gene: .
v_gene: TRBV7-8
j_gene: TRBJ2-1
CDR3nt: TGTGCCAGCAGCTTATTCGGGGGAGGCAGCTACAATGAGCAGTTCTTC
CDR3aa: CASSLFGGGSYNEQFF

abundance: once
d_gene: .
v_gene: TRBV11-3
j_gene: TRBJ2-7
CDR3nt: TGTGCCAGCAGCTTAGTGTCACGAGGGACCTACGAGCAGTACTTC
CDR3aa: CASSLVSRGTYEQYF

abundance: .
d_gene: .
v_gene: TRBV7-6
j_gene: TRBJ2-7
CDR3nt: TGTGCCAGCAGCTTGGAACTAGCCTACGAGCAGTACTTC
CDR3aa: CASSLELAYEQYF

abundance: few
d_gene: TRBD2
v_gene: TRBV5-1
j_gene: TRBJ2-3
CDR3nt: TGCGCCAGCAAGTCGGGACTAGCGGAGAGCACAGATACGCAGTATTTT
CDR3aa: CASKSGLAESTDTQYF

abundance: .
d_gene: .
v_gene: TRBV7-2
j_gene: TRBJ1-2
CDR3nt: TGTGCCAGCAGCTTAATTATGGGAGGTAGTGATGGCTACACCTTC
CDR3aa: CASSLIMGGSDGYTF

abundance: .
d_gene: TRBD2
v_gene: TRBV11-1
j_gene: TRBJ2-3
CDR3nt: TGTGCCAGCAGCTTAGCGCTAGCGGGGGGGCCAGATACGCAGTATTTT
CDR3aa: CASSLALAGGPDTQYF

abundance: .
d_gene: .
v_gene: TRBV27
j_gene: TRBJ2-7
CDR3nt: TGTGCCAGCAGTTTATTCGGGAGCTACCACGAGCAGTACTTC
CDR3aa: CASSLFGSYHEQYF

abundance: .
d_gene: .
v_gene: TRBV27
j_gene: TRBJ2-3
CDR3nt: TGTGCCAGCAGTTTATCGCCGGGACAAGCCCTCACAGATACGCAGTATTTT
CDR3aa: CASSLSPGQALTDTQYF

abundance: few
d_gene: TRBD1
v_gene: TRBV5-6
j_gene: TRBJ2-1
CDR3nt: TGTGCCAGCAGCTACCTAAACACAGGGGTCAGCTCCTACAATGAGCAGTTCTTC
CDR3aa: CASSYLNTGVSSYNEQFF

abundance: few
d_gene: TRBD1
v_gene: TRBV10-3
j_gene: TRBJ2-1
CDR3nt: TGTGCCACGTTAAGGACAGGGGTGATCAATGAGCAGTTCTTC
CDR3aa: CATLRTGVINEQFF

abundance: .
d_gene: .
v_gene: TRBV11-2
j_gene: TRBJ2-7
CDR3nt: TGTGCCAGCAGCTTAGACGCCTACGAGCAGTACTTC
CDR3aa: CASSLDAYEQYF

abundance: .
d_gene: TRBD1
v_gene: TRBV7-9
j_gene: TRBJ1-4
CDR3nt: TGTGCCAGCAGCCGGACAGGGGGCAACGAAAAACTGTTTTTT
CDR3aa: CASSRTGGNEKLFF

abundance: .
d_gene: .
v_gene: TRBV18
j_gene: TRBJ1-1
CDR3nt: TGTGCCAGCTCACCGACCGGGGAGTCGTTAAGGGGGACTGAAGCTTTCTTT
CDR3aa: CASSPTGESLRGTEAFF

abundance: few
d_gene: TRBD2
v_gene: TRBV7-9
j_gene: TRBJ2-2
CDR3nt: TGTGCCAGCAGCTTGGGACTAGCGGGTGACGTGCGGGAGCTGTTTTTT
CDR3aa: CASSLGLAGDVRELFF

abundance: .
d_gene: .
v_gene: TRBV18
j_gene: TRBJ1-1
CDR3nt: TGTGCCAGCTCACCACCGCCGACAGAGCTTAACACTGAAGCTTTCTTT
CDR3aa: CASSPPPTELNTEAFF